Sequencing of this T cell receptor beta chain was carried out in a study of T cells in Graves' hyperthyroidism and ophthalmopathy (dated by TCRdb to the late 2010s). For the study in its entirety: Peripheral blood samples were taken at initial diagnosis, before any treatment was given. The study also compared thyroid tissue and blood T-cell repertoires from more than 5 Graves' hyperthyroidism patients. Following sampling, methimazole starting at 30 mg daily was given to hyperthyroidism patients, and high-dose intravenous methylprednisolone was given to ophthalmopathy patients. TCR Vbeta CDR3 sequencing of some 140 peripheral blood samples (around 45 ophthalmopathy, 70 to 85 hyperthyroidism and 17 progressor patients) is reported in the paper. To identify distinguishing TCR V-J signatures, a discovery cohort of around 100 patients was used, comprising 43 with Graves' ophthalmopathy and around 60 with stable Graves' hyperthyroidism. Whether ophthalmopathy could be predicted prospectively was tested in an independent validation cohort made up of approximately 19 hyperthyroidism patients plus 17 patients who later progressed to ophthalmopathy. The 100 or so discovery patients were divided at random into training and test sets in a 7:3 ratio. Findings and caveats that apply to the study as a whole: A model built on a 13 V-J signature distinguished ophthalmopathy from stable hyperthyroidism, reaching around 87% sensitivity and under 84% specificity in cross-validation and 80%/75% in testing. Blood samples also contained most of the expanded thyroid clonotypes (frequency above 0.001), which suggests that blood repertoires may reflect thyroid immune responses. Sample size was not statistically predetermined, and investigators were not blinded to group allocation. During validation, the model predicted progression to ophthalmopathy a median of approximately 6 months ahead of onset, with just under 71% sensitivity and 72.22% specificity.

In its sample, this clonotype was seen many times. There is no known antigen for this receptor. The record has no base qualities; no much larger clone is one base away. Amplification of TCR beta CDR3 regions was carried out from RNA transcripts. For the first round of RT-PCR on the TCR CDR3, the HTBI primer set was used together with the Qiagen OneStep RT-PCR kit. The libraries were constructed in a second round of multiplex PCR and then size-selected and purified. Paired-end sequencing of the libraries was performed with 100 bp reads on an Illumina HiSeq2000. Regarding the original processing steps: Raw data were processed with SOAPnuke, discarding reads with adapters, uncalled bases, mean Phred below 15, or no exact constant-primer or identifier match. High-quality paired reads were merged with COPE v1.2.5, and unique nucleotide sequences were defined as clonotypes. Clonotypes were aligned to IMGT TRBV, TRBD and TRBJ reference segments using MiTCR v1.1. Only V-J combinations with frequency above 0.0001, covering 99% to 99.2% of repertoires, were analysed. A TCS score was defined as the ratio of F50 (clonal expansion) to E x V (chaos), with BLOSUM62-based TCRdist applied between CDR3 peptides within each V-J. Welch's t-statistics and random forest reduced several hundred V-J features to 10 to 15, which were used in a naive Bayes classifier (R e1071). TCRdb reprocessed the public reads (quality trimming at Q25 with fastp, clone calling with MiXCR) and kept in-frame beta chains. Here each entry gathers all rows of one CDR3 protein and keeps the most common genes and DNA. None of the V and J calls come from the authors' own analysis; TCRdb made them. The sample yields 150,000 or so distinct CDR3 sequences; approximately 24% were counted once. The ten most abundant clones make up about two thirds of the sample.

CDR1 and CDR2 (MNHEY, SVGAGI) derive from the germline V gene. A distance of 13 bases separates the germline ends of V and J, which lose 4 bases and 7 bases respectively. Including the terminal cysteine and phenylalanine, the CDR3 comprises 13 residues. Only the CDR3 part of the read is kept: 39 bases, read in frame from the first base. Hyperthyroidism patients were newly diagnosed, with disease duration under 2 months, and aged 18 to 65 years. Exclusion was applied to patients with uncontrolled infections, other autoimmune diseases, pregnancy or lactation. Diagnoses relied on clinical symptoms, serum thyroxine and TRAb, thyroid ultrasound and orbital computed tomography. For progressor patients, blood was drawn at the first diagnosis of hyperthyroidism, before any ophthalmopathy symptoms had appeared. Ficoll-Paque density gradient centrifugation was used to isolate PBMCs from about 9.4 ml of fresh peripheral blood. Progressor patients were initially diagnosed with Graves' hyperthyroidism and developed ophthalmopathy during follow-up. Trizol reagent was used to extract total RNA, and RNA quality was then checked on an Agilent 2100 Bioanalyzer.

The sequenced sample was blood. This TCR was recovered from a woman between 50 and 59 years old with Graves' hyperthyroidism that later progressed to Graves' ophthalmopathy. The receptor chain draws on TRBV6-5 and TRBJ1-2, and TRBD1 may be the D gene, going by 6 matching bases. The nucleotides are TGTGCCAGCAGTTGGGGGACAAGTCTTGGCTACACCTTC. Its coded protein is CASSWGTSLGYTF.